This record concerns one TCR beta chain sequence. The target antigen is unknown. The data derive from a study of metastatic and nonmetastatic thyroid tumors. TCRdb used MiXCR to call clones anew from the PCR reads. The sample shows approximately 4,500 clones, approximately 35% of them seen only once. Study-level points and caveats: Versus benign nodules, malignant thyroid tumors reportedly had significantly higher TCR beta diversity, in blood and tumor.

Trimming stripped 7 bases from V and 6 bases from J, with 16 bases between. The CDR3 is 13 amino acids. Thyroid surgery took place with no prior treatment in any patient. The sample comprised adjacent normal tissue. J is TRBJ2-7 and V is TRBV12-3 or TRBV12-4, with D perhaps matching TRBD1 (5 bases). The receptor was isolated from a male donor with papillary thyroid cancer or a benign thyroid nodule (not recorded which). Some clones in this sample may be carry-over from other donors' samples. The CDR3 DNA is TGTGCCAGCACAGTAGGGGCCCTTGGCGAGCAGTACTTC. This sequence encodes CASTVGALGEQYF.